The 18 T cell receptor beta chains listed next were all sequenced from one sample in a study of early T cells in non-severe SARS-CoV-2 infection. MiXCR was run by TCRdb on the 5' RACE reads, yielding one entry per CDR3 protein. This sample has around 39,000 distinct CDR3 sequences, with about 5.3% found just once. The sample consisted of whole blood, taken at baseline. The receptors originated from an adult who was a healthcare worker with PCR-confirmed SARS-CoV-2 infection or an uninfected control (not recorded which).

This clonotype was observed at least ten times. The genes are TRBV3-1 and TRBJ2-1; 10 positions match TRBD2. The V gene's germline CDR1 is LGHDT and CDR2 YNNKEL (reference sequence). The CDR3 totals 17 residues. J lost 0 bases, V lost 2 bases, and 4 bases had no gene match. The CDR3 loop is CASSQLSSGSSYNEQFF. The CDR3 nucleotides are TGTGCCAGCAGCCAACTCTCTAGCGGGAGCTCCTACAATGAGCAGTTCTTC.

This clonotype was found a few times. This chain uses TRBV19 with TRBJ2-1, with 9 bases aligning to TRBD1. The CDR3 loop spans 15 amino acids. Looked up from germline, CDR1 is LNHDA and CDR2 is SQIVND (reference sequence). V lost 3 bases and J lost 2; bases outside the gene matches: 2. The CDR3 sequence: CASSIGTGPYNEQFF. CDR3 nucleotides: TGTGCCAGTAGTATCGGGACAGGGCCCTACAATGAGCAGTTCTTC.

This clonotype was observed at least ten times. The chain joins TRBV20-1 to TRBJ1-1; D is possibly TRBD1 (5 bases). This CDR3 has 13 amino acids. The germline V gene has CDR1 DFQATT and CDR2 SNEGSKA (reference sequence). V was shortened by 6 bases and J by 4 bases, with 15 bases between the two germline ends. The CDR3 spells CSAREGALTEAFF. Here the CDR3 DNA reads TGCAGTGCCAGGGAGGGTGCCCTCACTGAAGCTTTCTTT.

The table lists this clonotype with many counts. The chain has TRBV12-3 or TRBV12-4 and TRBJ2-1; the D gene could be TRBD1 or TRBD2 (5 bases each). The CDR3 is 13 residues long. Trimming cost V 3 bases and J 6 bases, with 9 bases left between them. CDR3 amino acids: CASSFGTSNEQFF. The CDR3 DNA is TGTGCCAGCAGTTTTGGGACCAGCAATGAGCAGTTCTTC.

Many counts were recorded for this clonotype. The chain recombines TRBV29-1 with TRBJ2-2, with D possibly matching TRBD2 (6 bases). Germline lookup yields CDR1 SQVTM and CDR2 ANQGSEA. This CDR3 is built from 13 residues. CDR3 DNA sequence: TGCAGTGCAACGCGGGGGAACACCGGGGAGCTGTTTTTT. Residues: CSATRGNTGELFF.

The chain carries TRBV24-1 and TRBJ2-1; 9 bases agree with TRBD2. J lost 5 bases, V lost 3 bases, and 7 bases had no gene match. Germline V CDR1 and CDR2: KGHDR, SFDVKD. The CDR3 length is 16 residues. The chain's CDR3 is CATSDPLAGVNNEQFF. CDR3 in DNA: TGTGCCACCAGTGATCCATTAGCGGGAGTGAACAATGAGCAGTTCTTC.

In this sample, this clonotype turned up many times. The chain employs TRBV7-2 and TRBJ2-2, with 7 bases that match TRBD2. The V segment lost 4 bases and the J segment 0 bases; nucleotides outside the gene matches: 5. The CDR3 runs to 16 residues. Germline V gives CDR1 SGHTA, CDR2 FQGNSA. CDR3 DNA sequence: TGTGCCAGCAGCTCCTACAGCGGGACGAACACCGGGGAGCTGTTTTTT. Its protein product is CASSSYSGTNTGELFF.

The sample holds many counts of this clonotype. CDR3 sequence reads: CASSASSVETQYF. The CDR3 coding sequence is TGTGCCAGCAGTGCATCCAGCGTAGAGACCCAGTACTTC. The chain links TRBV6-1 to TRBJ2-5; D is unclear. Per the germline V gene, CDR1 is MNHNS and CDR2 is SASEGT. The V end was cut by 4 bases, the J end by 4 bases, with 10 bases between. CDR3 length equals 13 residues.

The table lists this clonotype with a few counts. CDR3 coding DNA: TGTGCCAGCAGCCGGGGGAACACTGAAGCTTTCTTT. Its protein product is CASSRGNTEAFF. The chain employs TRBV11-3 and TRBJ1-1; D gene ambiguous. The CDR3 runs to 12 residues. V dropped 5 bases and J dropped 1 base, with 5 bases sitting between them. Germline CDR1 reads SGHNT; CDR2 reads YENEEA.

Of note for this clonotype: This could be a read error, since a much larger clone is one nucleotide away. The conserved phenylalanine or tryptophan normally closing the CDR3 is absent here, so this likely arose from a read error. The rearrangement joins TRBV20-1 to TRBJ2-1; no reliable D call. V dropped 1 base and J dropped 5 bases, with 3 bases sitting between them. The CDR3 loop spans 11 amino acids. Germline lookup yields CDR1 DFQATT and CDR2 SNEGSKA (reference sequence). The CDR3 loop reads CSARGDNEQFV. CDR3 DNA sequence: TGCAGTGCTAGAGGGGACAATGAGCAGTTCGTC.

This clonotype appeared many times. The chain employs TRBV6-5 and TRBJ1-1, with D hard to call. CDR3 length equals 14 residues. Trimming stripped 2 bases from V and 1 base from J, with 8 bases between. The V gene's germline CDR1 is MNHEY and CDR2 SVGAGI. In DNA, the CDR3 is TGTGCCAGCAGTTACGGGGTTAAGAACACTGAAGCTTTCTTT. Translating it yields CASSYGVKNTEAFF.

This clonotype was seen ten or more times. J is TRBJ2-7 and V is TRBV11-2; the D gene is possibly TRBD2 (5 bases). The V and J ends lost 4 bases and 3 bases respectively, with 19 bases between them. The CDR3 spans 16 residues. Germline V gene lookup returns CDR1 SGHAT and CDR2 FQNNGV. This chain's CDR3 is CASSSSLGREGYEQYV. CDR3 DNA: TGTGCCAGCAGCTCCTCTCTAGGCAGAGAGGGCTACGAGCAGTACGTC.

The CDR3 coding sequence is TGTGCCAGCGCTCCTCGTCGAGGGAGAAACCTATCCTACAATGAGCAGTTCTTC. Its translation is CASAPRRGRNLSYNEQFF. The V gene is TRBV7-9, the J gene TRBJ2-1, with D tentatively TRBD2 (5 bases). CDR3 length: 18 residues. The ends were cut back, 8 bases at V and 1 base at J, with 24 bases in the middle. Germline-derived CDR1 and CDR2 are SEHNR and FQNEAQ (reference sequence).

In this sample, this clonotype turned up many times. The genes are TRBV25-1 and TRBJ2-7; 7 nucleotides align to TRBD2. Trimming removed 1 base from V and 2 bases from J; junction bases left unmatched: 5. There are 15 residues in the CDR3. Germline V gene lookup returns CDR1 MGHDK and CDR2 SYGVNS. In nucleotides, the CDR3 is TGTGCCAGCAGTGAATGGGGGGGTTACCCCTACGAGCAGTACTTC. Its protein product is CASSEWGGYPYEQYF.

This clonotype appeared a few times. J is TRBJ2-2 and V is TRBV6-2 or TRBV6-3, with D possibly matching TRBD1 (6 bases). Per the germline V gene, CDR1 is MNHEY and CDR2 is SVGEGT. CDR3 length: 17 amino acids. With 2 bases removed from V and 3 bases from J, the gap between germline ends came to 16 bases. CDR3 amino acids: CASSYPPAGDHTGELFF. CDR3 DNA: TGTGCCAGCAGTTACCCCCCGGCAGGGGACCACACCGGGGAGCTGTTTTTT.

This clonotype was picked up many times. The rearrangement links TRBV20-1 to TRBJ2-3; 10 bases fit TRBD1. Germline V gives CDR1 DFQATT, CDR2 SNEGSKA (reference sequence). With 6 bases clipped from V and 1 base from J, the junction kept 4 bases outside the gene matches. This CDR3 comprises 14 residues. Here the CDR3 reads CSAPGTGGTDTQYF. In DNA form, the CDR3 reads TGCAGTGCCCCCGGGACAGGGGGCACAGATACGCAGTATTTT.

Ten or more counts support this clonotype. The V and J genes are TRBV2 and TRBJ1-2; TRBD1 agrees at 7 bases. There are 14 residues in the CDR3. The trim removed 4 bases at V and 8 bases at J, leaving 10 bases unmatched. Germline V gene sequence: CDR1 SNHLY, CDR2 FYNNEI. The CDR3 region has the DNA TGTGCCAGCAGTGCCGGACAGGCTCTGGGCGGCTACACCTTC. Translation gives CASSAGQALGGYTF.

This clonotype was observed at least ten times. The chain links TRBV10-3 to TRBJ1-1, with a weak D call TRBD1 (6 bases). The ends were cut back, 4 bases at V and 1 base at J, with 13 bases in the middle. Germline V lookup: CDR1 ENHRY, CDR2 SYGVKD. The CDR3 sequence is 15 residues long. The CDR3 DNA is TGTGCCATCAGTGGGTCCGGCAGGGGGAACACTGAAGCTTTCTTT. Amino acids: CAISGSGRGNTEAFF.